This T cell receptor beta chain was identified during a study of T cells in localized non-small cell lung cancer. General study results and limits: Higher T cell density in the blood was associated with longer overall survival, whereas higher adjacent-lung clonality associated with shorter survival. Heterogeneity is still possible, as just one tumor region was sequenced. T cell clonality was highest in uninvolved adjacent lung, above tumor. Appearing in adjacent lung were a median about 60 of the top 100 tumor clones.

Sequencing was performed with immunoSEQ multiplex PCR; in TCRdb, only in-frame clones are kept and a portion is missing. The sample gives 58,000 or so clones, 85% to 90% of which show up once; about 2% is in the top ten. With regard to this clone: Its antigen remains unknown.

V shed 1 base and J 4 bases; nucleotides not matched to a gene: 4. The CDR3 is 15 amino acids. From germline, CDR1 is SEHNR and CDR2 FQNEAQ (reference sequence). The material sequenced was peripheral blood, taken before any cancer treatment. This clonotype was obtained from a woman between 35 and 70 years old with stage I lung adenocarcinoma. The rearrangement links TRBV7-9 to TRBJ2-3; 8 nucleotides agree with TRBD1. For the CDR3, the DNA is TGTGCCAGCAGCTTAGGGGCAGGGGGCGCAGATACGCAGTATTTT. Its protein product is CASSLGAGGADTQYF.